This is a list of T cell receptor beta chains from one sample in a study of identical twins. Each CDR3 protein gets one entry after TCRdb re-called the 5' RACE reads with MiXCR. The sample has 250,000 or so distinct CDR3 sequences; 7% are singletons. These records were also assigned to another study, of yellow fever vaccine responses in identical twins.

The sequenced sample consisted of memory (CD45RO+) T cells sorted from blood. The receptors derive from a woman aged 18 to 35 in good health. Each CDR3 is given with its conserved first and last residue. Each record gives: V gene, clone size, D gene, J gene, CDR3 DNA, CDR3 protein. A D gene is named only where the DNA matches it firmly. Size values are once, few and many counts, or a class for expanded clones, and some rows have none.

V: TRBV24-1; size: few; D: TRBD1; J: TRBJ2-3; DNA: TGTGCCACCAGTGAAGAGACAGGGGGCGCAGATACGCAGTATTTT; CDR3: CATSEETGGADTQYF
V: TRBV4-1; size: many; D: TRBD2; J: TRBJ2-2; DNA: TGCGCCAGCAGCCAAGTTGGAGCGGGAGGGCCGGACACCGGGGAGCTGTTTTTT; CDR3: CASSQVGAGGPDTGELFF
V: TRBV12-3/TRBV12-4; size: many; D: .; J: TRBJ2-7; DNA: TGTGCCAGCAGTTTAAAAGGCGGAGGCGAGCAGTACTTC; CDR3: CASSLKGGGEQYF
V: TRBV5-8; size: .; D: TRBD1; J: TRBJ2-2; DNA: TGTGCCAGCAGTCCCTGGGCCGGGACAGCAAGTGCCGGGGAGCTGTTTTTT; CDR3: CASSPWAGTASAGELFF
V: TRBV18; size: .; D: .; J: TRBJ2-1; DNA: TGTGCCAGCTCACCCATTGGGGGCACCTCCTACAATGAGCAGTTCTTC; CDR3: CASSPIGGTSYNEQFF
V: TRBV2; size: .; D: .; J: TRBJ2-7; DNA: TGTGCCAGCAGAAGACTCCCCCAGGGTTCCGAGCAGTACTTC; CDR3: CASRRLPQGSEQYF
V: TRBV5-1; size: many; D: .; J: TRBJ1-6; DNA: TGCGCCAGCAGCTTGGGGGGGCGATTCTCACCCCTCCACTTT; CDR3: CASSLGGRFSPLHF
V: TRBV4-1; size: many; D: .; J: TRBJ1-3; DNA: TGCGCCAGCAGCTCTGGGGGGTCTGGAAACACCATATATTTT; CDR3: CASSSGGSGNTIYF
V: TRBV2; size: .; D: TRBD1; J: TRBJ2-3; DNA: TGTGCCAGCAGTGATGGGGACAGGGGGGTCACAGATACGCAGTATTTT; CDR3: CASSDGDRGVTDTQYF
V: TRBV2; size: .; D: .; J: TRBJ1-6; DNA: TGTGCCAGCATCTTGCTCGGGACTGAGGGCAATTCACCCCTCCACTTT; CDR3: CASILLGTEGNSPLHF
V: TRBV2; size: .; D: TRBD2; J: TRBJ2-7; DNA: TGTGCCAGCAGGCCGACTAGCCCCTACGAGCAGTACTTC; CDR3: CASRPTSPYEQYF